This TCR beta chain emerged from a study of cytomegalovirus exposure and HLA in healthy donors. About this clone itself: The antigen remains unidentified.

General study results and limits: Previously analyzed data showed that most TCR beta V segments were productive at a frequency of about 90% or about 30%.

With 60 Vbeta and 13 Jbeta primers, the PCR was carried out. Sequencing used immunoSEQ multiplex PCR; TCRdb keeps in-frame clones, though not all of them. This table holds tens of thousands of clones, almost 75% found once. The donors gave bone marrow, and they were healthy. The length of the CDR3 is 14 residues. The V and J ends lost 6 bases and 0 bases respectively, with 12 bases between them. Germline lookup yields CDR1 MNHNS and CDR2 SASEGT. Sequencing input: PBMCs. The clonotype was recovered from a man aged 45-65 years in good health and CMV-seronegative. The chain combines TRBV6-1 with TRBJ2-7, with D possibly TRBD1 on 6 matching bases. The CDR3 DNA is TGTGCCAGCAGCCCCGGGACACACTCCTACGAGCAGTACTTC. This gives the protein CASSPGTHSYEQYF.